Sequencing of this TCR beta chain was carried out in a study of cytomegalovirus exposure and HLA in healthy donors. Vbeta (60) and Jbeta (13) primers were used in the PCR. Clones were read by immunoSEQ multiplex PCR, and TCRdb kept only the in-frame ones, dropping some. The table lists 100,000 to 150,000 clones. With regard to this clone: As yet, its antigen is unknown.

Study-wide points: Researchers counted around 170 TCR beta chains as cytomegalovirus-associated.

The receptor was derived from a middle-aged woman in good health and CMV-seropositive. The sample taken for sequencing was PBMCs.

In nucleotides, the CDR3 is TGTGCCAGCAGCCATACCGAAGCAACAGGTCTTGGTGAAAAACTGTTTTTT. Its protein is CASSHTEATGLGEKLFF. The rearrangement links TRBV7-6 to TRBJ1-4; possibly TRBD1 for D (5 bases). This CDR3 is 17 amino acids long. V lost 5 bases, J lost 7 bases, and 23 bases lay in between. Per germline, CDR1 SGHVS and CDR2 FNYEAQ.